Presented here are 27 T cell receptor beta chains from one specimen sequenced in a study of cytomegalovirus exposure and HLA in healthy donors. The PCR ran on 60 Vbeta and 13 Jbeta primers. Sequencing used immunoSEQ multiplex PCR; TCRdb keeps in-frame clones, though not all of them. Seen here are over 95,000 clones, 74% observed once, and the top ten hold 4% to 4.5%. The sequenced sample was PBMCs. The receptors here all came from a woman aged 35 to 49 in good health and CMV-seropositive.

V gene TRBV5-4 combines with J gene TRBJ2-3; 11 nucleotides match TRBD2. The junction had 3 bases not matched to a gene; V was cut back by 3 bases and J by 3 bases. The length of the CDR3 is 15 residues. Germline CDR1 is SGHNT and CDR2 is YYREEE (reference sequence). The DNA of the CDR3 is TGTGCCAGCAGCTCCGGACTAGCGGGTACAGATACGCAGTATTTT. This encodes CASSSGLAGTDTQYF.

This clone was detected a few times. The rearrangement links TRBV28 to TRBJ2-7; the match to TRBD1 covers 11 bases. There are 15 residues in the CDR3. The V gene's germline CDR1 is MDHEN and CDR2 SYDVKM. The V and J ends lost 2 bases and 5 bases, in that order; junction bases with no gene match: 5. The CDR3 sequence is CASSLGGTGGNEQYF. CDR3 nucleotide sequence: TGTGCCAGCAGTTTAGGTGGGACAGGGGGAAACGAGCAGTACTTC.

V and J are TRBV7-3 and TRBJ2-7; 11 bases are a match to TRBD2. V shed 7 bases and J 3 bases; nucleotides not matched to a gene: 17. CDR1 is SGHTA and CDR2 is FQGTGA in the germline V gene. The CDR3 contains 18 residues. The CDR3 DNA reads TGTGCCAGCACCGGATGGGGACTAGCGGCGAGTAACATCTACGAGCAGTACTTC. It specifies CASTGWGLAASNIYEQYF.

This chain's CDR3 is CASSLDSDTQYF. In nucleotides, the CDR3 is TGTGCCAGCAGCTTAGACTCTGATACGCAGTATTTT. V and J are TRBV7-8 and TRBJ2-3; no reliable D call. The germline V and J ends were trimmed by 1 base and 6 bases, with 5 bases remaining between them. CDR1 and CDR2 (germline): SGHVS, FQNEAQ. This CDR3 region has 12 residues.

The chain combines TRBV25-1 with TRBJ1-1; TRBD1 is a possible D gene (6 bases). Trimming left V 4 bases short and J 8 bases short, with 11 bases between. The CDR3 is made up of 12 amino acids. CDR1 and CDR2 from the germline V gene are MGHDK and SYGVNS. CDR3 bases: TGTGCCAGCAGTGCACAGGGATACGAAGCTTTCTTT. Its protein is CASSAQGYEAFF.

The CDR3 spells CASRQGWKETQYF. DNA of the CDR3: TGTGCCAGCAGACAGGGTTGGAAAGAGACCCAGTACTTC. The V call is TRBV11-3, the J call TRBJ2-5, with D possibly matching TRBD1 (6 bases). CDR3 length: 13 amino acids. V gave up 6 bases and J gave up 3 bases, with 11 bases separating them. Looked up from germline, CDR1 is SGHNT and CDR2 is YENEEA.

The chain employs TRBV11-1 and TRBJ1-2; D uncertain. The CDR3 sequence is 15 residues long. The ends were cut back, 2 bases at V and 6 bases at J, with 16 bases in the middle. Germline CDR1 and CDR2: SGHAT and FQDESV (reference sequence). The CDR3 region has the DNA TGTGCCAGCAGCTTAAGAGCATCCGCCGGGAATGGCTACACCTTC. Protein: CASSLRASAGNGYTF.

This clone was seen a few times. The rearrangement joins TRBV6-6 to TRBJ1-2; D gene ambiguous. This CDR3 region has 14 residues. The germline V and J ends were trimmed by 0 bases and 5 bases, with 10 bases remaining between them. Looked up from germline, CDR1 is MNHNY and CDR2 is SVGAGI (reference sequence). The CDR3 sequence is CASSYSRTAYGYTF. CDR3 DNA sequence: TGTGCCAGCAGTTACTCGAGAACAGCTTATGGCTACACCTTC.

The chain links TRBV25-1 to TRBJ1-4, with D tentatively TRBD1 (6 bases). Trimming stripped 3 bases from V and 4 bases from J, with 9 bases between. The CDR3 length is 14 residues. Germline CDR1 reads MGHDK; CDR2 reads SYGVNS. The chain's CDR3 is CASSEAGVNEKLFF. Written as DNA, the CDR3 is TGTGCCAGCAGTGAGGCAGGGGTTAATGAAAAACTGTTTTTT. The full variable domain, with the rest looked up from reference TRBV25-1 and TRBJ1-4, is EADIYQTPRYLVIGTGKKITLECSQTMGHDKMYWYQQDPGMELHLIHYSYGVNSTEKGDLSSESTVSRIRTEHFPLTLESARPSHTSQYLCASSEAGVNEKLFFGSGTQLSVL.

The chain links TRBV7-2 to TRBJ2-1, with TRBD2 identical over 11 bases. V lost 5 bases to trimming and J lost 8 bases; unmatched junction nucleotides: 8. CDR3 length: 15 amino acids. Germline CDR1 is SGHTA and CDR2 is FQGNSA. CDR3 in amino acids: CASSRGLAGRDEQFF. In nucleotides, the CDR3 is TGTGCCAGCAGCCGAGGACTAGCGGGCCGGGATGAGCAGTTCTTC.

This clone was detected only a few times. The J gene is TRBJ2-7, the V gene TRBV9; tentatively, D is TRBD1 (6 bases). This CDR3 spans 15 amino acids. From germline, CDR1 is SGDLS and CDR2 YYNGEE. With 4 bases removed from V and 3 bases from J, the gap between germline ends came to 17 bases. The CDR3 spells CASSLNRDPLYEQYF. CDR3 DNA sequence: TGTGCCAGCAGCCTTAACAGGGATCCCCTCTACGAGCAGTACTTC.

The chain uses TRBV5-6 and TRBJ2-5; 12 bases match TRBD2. The junction had 8 bases not matched to a gene; V was cut back by 2 bases and J by 6 bases. This CDR3 comprises 16 residues. Per germline, CDR1 SGHDT and CDR2 YYEEEE. As DNA, the CDR3 is TGTGCCAGCAGCTTTGTTACTAGCGGGGGGCAGCAGACCCAGTACTTC. Translation: CASSFVTSGGQQTQYF.

The genes are TRBV5-1 and TRBJ1-4; D is unresolved. V was clipped by 4 bases and J by 0 bases, with 7 bases between them. The CDR3 has 14 residues. Germline CDR1 is SGHRS and CDR2 is YFSETQ. As DNA, the CDR3 is TGCGCCAGCAGCCAGCGGACAACTAATGAAAAACTGTTTTTT. It yields the protein CASSQRTTNEKLFF.

The V call is TRBV4-1, the J call TRBJ2-1, with TRBD2 matching over 14 bases. V lost 8 bases, J lost 12 bases, and 12 bases stayed unmatched. Germline V gene lookup returns CDR1 MGHRA and CDR2 YSYEKL. There are 15 residues in the CDR3. The CDR3 reads CASGTGTSGRRWQFF. DNA for the CDR3: TGCGCCAGCGGGACTGGGACTAGCGGGAGACGTTGGCAGTTCTTC.

The V gene is TRBV7-9, the J gene TRBJ1-4; D ambiguous. CDR3 size: 13 residues. Per germline, CDR1 SEHNR and CDR2 FQNEAQ (reference sequence). Trimming took off 4 bases at V and 6 bases at J, with 9 bases between the two ends. CDR3 DNA: TGTGCCAGCAGCTCCAGAACAGATGAAAAACTGTTTTTT. Residues: CASSSRTDEKLFF.

The genes are TRBV15 and TRBJ2-2; 12 bases map to TRBD2. CDR3 length equals 17 residues. Germline loops: CDR1 LNHNV, CDR2 YYDKDF (reference sequence). V shed 0 bases, J shed 5 bases, and the junction held 4 bases outside the gene matches. The DNA of the CDR3 is TGTGCCACCAGCAGAGAGCGGCTAGCGGGGGGGACCGGGGAGCTGTTTTTT. It translates to CATSRERLAGGTGELFF.

This chain connects TRBV21-1 to TRBJ2-5; the D call of TRBD2 is as the table states it, not checked on the DNA. TRBV21-1 is a pseudogene segment. The CDR3 sequence is 13 residues long. CDR3 sequence (DNA): TGTGCCAGCAGACCGGGCGGGGGTGAGACCCAGTACTTC. Amino acids: CASRPGGGETQYF.

CDR3 loop: CASSEAGFSSETQYF. The DNA for the CDR3 is TGTGCCAGCAGTGAAGCGGGCTTTAGTTCGGAGACCCAGTACTTC. The J gene is TRBJ2-5, the V gene TRBV2; D ambiguous. CDR1 is SNHLY, CDR2 FYNNEI, per germline. V was clipped by 0 bases and J by 5 bases, with 13 bases between them. The CDR3 length is 15 residues.

The V call is TRBV7-9, the J call TRBJ2-6; a weak D match, TRBD2 (5 bases). Per germline, CDR1 SEHNR and CDR2 FQNEAQ (reference sequence). V was cut by 7 bases and J by 2 bases, with 12 bases left in between. The CDR3 consists of 15 residues. The CDR3 loop is CASTPRGPGANVLTF. The CDR3 DNA reads TGTGCCAGCACCCCCCGGGGTCCTGGGGCCAACGTCCTGACTTTC.

The gene calls are TRBV6-6 and TRBJ2-3, with 7 bases matching TRBD2. This CDR3 is built from 15 residues. Per the germline V gene, CDR1 is MNHNY and CDR2 is SVGAGI (reference sequence). The V segment lost 6 bases and the J segment 11 bases; nucleotides outside the gene matches: 17. The CDR3 nucleotides read TGTGCCAGCAGGGGTCCTAGCGGCTTGGTTAGTGGGCAGTATTTT. It yields the protein CASRGPSGLVSGQYF.

This clone has more than one count but fewer than ten. This sequence joins TRBV7-9 and TRBJ1-3; D unresolved. This CDR3 contains 13 residues. V was trimmed by 1 base and J by 3 bases, leaving 4 bases between them. Looked up from germline, CDR1 is SEHNR and CDR2 is FQNEAQ (reference sequence). CDR3 nucleotides: TGTGCCAGCAGCTTAGACAGTGGAAACACCATATATTTT. Amino acid sequence: CASSLDSGNTIYF.

This chain joins TRBV19 and TRBJ2-2; no firm D call. The length of the CDR3 is 14 residues. Trimming removed 7 bases from V and 0 bases from J, with 9 bases in between. Germline CDR1 and CDR2: LNHDA and SQIVND (reference sequence). In nucleotides, the CDR3 is TGTGCCAGTAACCTGCGGACGAACACCGGGGAGCTGTTTTTT. It codes for CASNLRTNTGELFF.

This chain joins TRBV5-1 and TRBJ1-1; maybe TRBD1 (5 bases). CDR1 and CDR2 (germline): SGHRS, YFSETQ. V was cut by 4 bases and J by 5 bases, with 15 bases left in between. There are 14 residues in the CDR3. DNA of the CDR3: TGCGCCAGCAGCCGTGGGCGGGGGTTGACTGAAGCTTTCTTT. Its protein product is CASSRGRGLTEAFF.

The V gene is TRBV30, the J gene TRBJ1-5; possible D gene TRBD1, 5 bases. There are 16 residues in the CDR3. CDR1 GTSNPN and CDR2 SVGIG come from the germline V gene (reference sequence). Trimming took 3 bases from V and 3 from J, leaving 18 bases between them. The DNA for the CDR3 is TGTGCCTGGAGCTGGGGGGTCTACCGTGACAATCAGCCCCAGCATTTT. This sequence encodes CAWSWGVYRDNQPQHF. The full variable domain, with the rest looked up from reference TRBV30 and TRBJ1-5, is SQTIHQWPATLVQPVGSPLSLECTVEGTSNPNLYWYRQAAGRGLQLLFYSVGIGQISSEVPQNLSASRPQDRQFILSSKKLLLSDSGFYLCAWSWGVYRDNQPQHFGDGTRLSIL.

The rearrangement joins TRBV5-1 to TRBJ1-5; D is possibly TRBD1 (5 bases). Germline lookup yields CDR1 SGHRS and CDR2 YFSETQ. CDR3 length: 13 amino acids. Trimming removed 8 bases at V and 5 bases at J, with 14 bases between. CDR3 protein: CASSTGTHQPQHF. CDR3 sequence (DNA): TGCGCCAGTTCTACAGGAACACATCAGCCCCAGCATTTT. Supplemented by reference TRBV5-1 and TRBJ1-5, the full variable domain reads KAGVTQTPRYLIKTRGQQVTLSCSPISGHRSVSWYQQTPGQGLQFLFEYFSETQRNKGNFPGRFSGRQFSNSRSEMNVSTLELGDSALYLCASSTGTHQPQHFGDGTRLSIL.

The V gene is TRBV5-6, the J gene TRBJ1-1; TRBD1 is a possible D gene (6 bases). This CDR3 spans 15 amino acids. Trimming left V 3 bases short and J 5 bases short, with 17 bases between. Germline assignment: CDR1 SGHDT and CDR2 YYEEEE. The CDR3 region is CASSSTGWERTEAFF. The CDR3, as DNA: TGTGCCAGCAGCTCTACAGGGTGGGAGAGGACTGAAGCTTTCTTT.

The chain has TRBV19 and TRBJ2-1; the match to TRBD2 covers 7 bases. The length of the CDR3 is 15 residues. V trimming: 4 bases; J trimming: 3 bases; junction bases outside the gene matches: 6. CDR1 and CDR2 (germline): LNHDA, SQIVND (reference sequence). In DNA form, the CDR3 reads TGTGCCAGTAGTAGAGGGAGGGAGGGCTACAATGAGCAGTTCTTC. Protein sequence: CASSRGREGYNEQFF.